Shown below are 9 T cell receptor beta chains from a single sample sequenced in a study of shared clonotypes between healthy human individuals. Clones were read by immunoSEQ multiplex PCR, and TCRdb kept only the in-frame ones, dropping some. The repertoire includes hundreds of thousands of clones, roughly 98% of them detected once, and more than 0.3% sits in the top ten. In the naive CD8 group, cells lacked CD45RO and were positively selected for CCR7, so terminally differentiated effector memory CD45RA+ cells were left out. Sequenced input: naive CD8+ T cells sorted from blood. The origin of the receptors is a man aged 30 to 45 in good health.

The DNA for the CDR3 is TGTGCCAGCAGCGGAGGGACTAGCGGGAGGGCGGATACGCAGTATTTT. The encoded protein is CASSGGTSGRADTQYF. The chain joins TRBV11-2 to TRBJ2-3; 16 bases fit TRBD2. Germline CDR1 and CDR2: SGHAT and FQNNGV. V was clipped by 5 bases and J by 6 bases; unmatched bases: 5. This CDR3 is built from 16 residues.

The chain uses TRBV18 and TRBJ2-7; tentative D call: TRBD1 (6 bases). The CDR3 is 15 residues long. Trimming removed 4 bases from V and 2 bases from J, with 15 bases in between. CDR1 is KGHSH and CDR2 is LQKENI in the germline V gene. The CDR3 coding sequence is TGTGCCAGCTCACGGCCCGGGACACCAACCTACGAGCAGTACTTC. This codes for CASSRPGTPTYEQYF.

The chain combines TRBV9 with TRBJ1-2, with D possibly TRBD1 on 5 matching bases. This CDR3 has 12 amino acids. Trimming stripped 7 bases from V and 5 bases from J, with 12 bases between. CDR1 and CDR2 (germline): SGDLS, YYNGEE. The CDR3 loop reads CASGAGTYGYTF. CDR3 in DNA: TGTGCCAGCGGGGCCGGCACGTATGGCTACACCTTC. The whole variable domain, filled in from reference TRBV9 and TRBJ1-2, reads DSGVTQTPKHLITATGQRVTLRCSPRSGDLSVYWYQQSLDQGLQFLIQYYNGEERAKGNILERFSAQQFPDLHSELNLSSLELGDSALYFCASGAGTYGYTFGSGTRLTVV.

This chain uses TRBV18 with TRBJ2-7; 12 bases fit TRBD2. The V gene end was trimmed by 0 bases and the J gene end by 3 bases; junction bases not matched to a gene: 3. The germline V gene has CDR1 KGHSH and CDR2 LQKENI. CDR3 length: 16 amino acids. The CDR3 DNA follows: TGTGCCAGCTCACCACCGGCGACTAGCGGGAGCTACGAGCAGTACTTC. Its protein product is CASSPPATSGSYEQYF.

The chain employs TRBV11-2 and TRBJ1-1; D is undetermined. V was pared by 0 bases and J by 4 bases, with 18 bases between. The CDR3 is made up of 17 amino acids. The germline V gene encodes CDR1 SGHAT and CDR2 FQNNGV. The CDR3 DNA reads as TGTGCCAGCAGCTTAGATGTCTTCGAGGCCGCGCTCACTGAAGCTTTCTTT. It translates to CASSLDVFEAALTEAFF.

The chain employs TRBV6-1 and TRBJ2-7; D not resolved. V was trimmed by 8 bases and J by 3 bases, leaving 8 bases between them. The CDR3 covers 11 residues. Germline-derived CDR1 and CDR2 are MNHNS and SASEGT. CDR3 residues: CASRQVYEQYF. CDR3 nucleotides: TGTGCCAGCCGGCAGGTCTACGAGCAGTACTTC.

The chain recombines TRBV4-1 with TRBJ1-1; perhaps TRBD1 as D (6 bases). The CDR3 totals 16 residues. V dropped 0 bases and J dropped 0 bases, with 11 bases sitting between them. Germline CDR1 MGHRA, CDR2 YSYEKL. CDR3 sequence reads: CASSQDRDTLNTEAFF. The CDR3 DNA is TGCGCCAGCAGCCAAGATAGGGACACCCTGAACACTGAAGCTTTCTTT.

Points on this clone: An end of the junction does not agree with germline; a read error may underlie this. J is TRBJ2-7 and V is TRBV13; D possibly corresponds to TRBD2 (6 bases). The CDR3 is 12 residues long. CDR1 is PRHDT and CDR2 is FYEKMQ in the germline V gene (reference sequence). CDR3 coding DNA: TGTGCCAGCAACTTACCCGGGGGCGAGCAGTACTTC. This encodes CASNLPGGEQYF. The entire variable domain, with the rest obtained from reference TRBV13 and TRBJ2-7, is as follows: AAGVIQSPRHLIKEKRETATLKCYPIPRHDTVYWYQQGPGQDPQFLISFYEKMQSDKGSIPDRFSAQQFSDYHSELNMSSLELGDSALYFCASNLPGGEQYFGPGTRLTVT.

The chain joins TRBV7-8 to TRBJ2-7, with TRBD1 matching 9 bases. CDR3 length: 16 amino acids. The germline V gene encodes CDR1 SGHVS and CDR2 FQNEAQ. V shed 1 base, J shed 1 base, and the junction held 5 bases outside the gene matches. The CDR3 loop is CASSLERDRASYEQYF. CDR3 DNA sequence: TGTGCCAGCAGCTTAGAGCGGGACAGGGCATCCTACGAGCAGTACTTC.